These 10 T cell receptor beta chains originate from one sample sequenced in a study of blood T cells in healthy people across ages. A sample-barcoded 5' primer and a J-beta primer mix were used in a second PCR of roughly 6 to 11 cycles. TCRdb analysed the 5' RACE reads with MiXCR anew, one entry per CDR3 protein. The sample lists about 780,000 distinct CDR3 sequences, 46% seen once, with 15% to 20% in the top ten. Sample: blood. Receptors were obtained from a man at least 80 years old in good health.

The rearrangement uses TRBV25-1 and TRBJ1-6; D might be TRBD1 (5 bases). V lost 4 bases and J 4 bases, leaving 14 bases between the germline ends. CDR3 length equals 16 residues. Germline V gives CDR1 MGHDK, CDR2 SYGVNS. The CDR3 region is CASSGFQGLYNSPLHF. The CDR3 nucleotides read TGTGCCAGCAGTGGATTTCAGGGACTATATAATTCACCCCTCCACTTT.

The V gene is TRBV12-3 or TRBV12-4, the J gene TRBJ1-2; D gene unclear. The CDR3 totals 12 residues. The V gene lost 6 bases and the J gene lost 0 bases, with 5 bases spanning the gap. The CDR3 is CASSRSNYGYTF. DNA of the CDR3: TGTGCCAGCAGCCGTTCTAACTATGGCTACACCTTC.

This clonotype was picked up a small number of times. The CDR3 nucleotides read TGTGCCAGCAGCCAAGCGGGGACTAGCGCCGGCGGGGAGCTGTTTTTT. Translation gives CASSQAGTSAGGELFF. The chain is built from TRBV4-2 and TRBJ2-2; 10 bases agree with TRBD2. The V and J ends lost 1 base and 7 bases, in that order; junction bases with no gene match: 6. This CDR3 is built from 16 residues. Germline CDR1 is LGHNA and CDR2 is YNFKEQ.

This clonotype has just a few counts. This chain links TRBV7-3 with TRBJ2-3; TRBD1 matches 9 bases. The CDR3 is 17 residues long. Germline CDR1 is SGHTA and CDR2 is FQGTGA. V gave up 2 bases and J gave up 4 bases; unmatched junction bases: 10. CDR3 DNA sequence: TGTGCCAGCAGCTTAGATGGGACAGGGTCGGTCGCAGATACGCAGTATTTT. It codes for CASSLDGTGSVADTQYF. The full variable domain, its missing parts supplied by reference TRBV7-3 and TRBJ2-3, is GAGVSQTPSNKVTEKGKYVELRCDPISGHTALYWYRQSLGQGPEFLIYFQGTGAADDSGLPNDRFFAVRPEGSVSTLKIQRTERGDSAVYLCASSLDGTGSVADTQYFGPGTRLTVL.

This clonotype came up a few times. The V gene is TRBV12-3 or TRBV12-4, the J gene TRBJ1-6; no clear D. Trimming shortened V by 2 bases and J by 6 bases, and 5 bases separated the two germline ends. The CDR3 has 13 residues. CDR3 in amino acids: CASSLTINSPLHF. DNA of the CDR3: TGTGCCAGCAGTTTAACAATTAATTCACCCCTCCACTTT.

V gene TRBV7-9 combines with J gene TRBJ2-7; D remains ambiguous. CDR1 SEHNR and CDR2 FQNEAQ come from the germline V gene (reference sequence). V was trimmed by 5 bases and J by 7 bases, leaving 12 bases between them. The CDR3 totals 12 residues. The CDR3 sequence is CASSPNAIEQYF. The DNA of the CDR3 is TGTGCCAGCAGCCCCAACGCCATTGAGCAGTACTTC.

The chain links TRBV14 to TRBJ2-5; 10 bases match TRBD2. The CDR3 sequence is 14 residues long. Trimming took 1 base from V and 9 from J; bases not matched to a gene: 5. Germline V gene sequence: CDR1 SGHDN, CDR2 FVKESK. CDR3 protein: CASSQVQAGGPQYF. In nucleotides, the CDR3 is TGTGCCAGCAGCCAAGTTCAAGCGGGAGGGCCCCAGTACTTC.

This clonotype turned up a few times. A much larger clonotype is one base distant, so this may be a read error. The CDR3 nucleotides read TGCAGTGCTCCCAGTTCCCCTCGCAACGCTGAAGCTTTCTTT. It is translated as CSAPSSPRNAEAFF. V and J are TRBV20-1 and TRBJ1-1, with no clear D. The CDR3 runs 14 residues. Per germline, CDR1 DFQATT and CDR2 SNEGSKA (reference sequence). V lost 5 bases and J lost 6, with 19 bases in between.

This chain connects TRBV29-1 to TRBJ2-5; perhaps TRBD2 as D (6 bases). This CDR3 has 16 residues. Germline V CDR1 and CDR2: SQVTM, ANQGSEA. V was pared by 3 bases and J by 5 bases, with 22 bases between. The CDR3 region is CSVEGPTGDLGETQYF. As DNA, the CDR3 is TGCAGCGTTGAGGGGCCAACGGGAGATCTGGGGGAGACCCAGTACTTC.

V is TRBV29-1 and J is TRBJ1-2; 9 positions agree with TRBD1. Germline V CDR1 and CDR2: SQVTM, ANQGSEA. The CDR3 length is 12 residues. The V gene end was trimmed by 6 bases and the J gene end by 6 bases; junction bases not matched to a gene: 5. This CDR3 reads CSVLQGADGYTF. CDR3 nucleotides: TGCAGCGTCTTACAGGGGGCGGATGGCTACACCTTC.